The 9 T cell receptor beta chains below were found in one sample sequenced in a study of T-cell memory formation after mild COVID-19. TCRdb re-derived calls from the 5' RACE reads in MiXCR, one entry per CDR3 protein. The sample includes 350,000 to 450,000 distinct CDR3 sequences, 20% of them seen just once. Sequenced sample: PBMCs or a T cell subset sorted from them (not recorded which). All receptors come from an adult woman who had mild COVID-19 (a few samples of this study predate the infection). Cell type and time point are not known.

This clonotype was detected a few times. This chain links TRBV4-3 with TRBJ2-6, with TRBD1 matching over 7 bases. With V trimmed by 3 bases and J by 2 bases, 4 bases remained unmatched. Germline V gives CDR1 LGHNA, CDR2 YSLEER. This CDR3 region has 16 residues. CDR3 bases: TGCGCCAGCAGCCATAATACAGGGGCTGGGGCCAACGTCCTGACTTTC. It specifies CASSHNTGAGANVLTF.

With regard to this clonotype: Sequence at one end of the junction differs from germline and may be a read error. V is TRBV24-1 and J is TRBJ2-5; no reliable D call. The CDR3 extends over 13 amino acids. Germline V CDR1 and CDR2: KGHDR, SFDVKD. The chain's CDR3 is CATSDRHQETQYF. The CDR3 DNA follows: TGTGCCACCAGTGACCGACACCAGGAGACCCAGTACTTC.

This CDR3 reads CASSLLTSGVTTGELFF. DNA for the CDR3: TGTGCCAGCAGCTTATTGACTAGCGGGGTTACCACCGGGGAGCTGTTTTTT. The rearrangement links TRBV7-3 to TRBJ2-2; 11 nucleotides line up with TRBD2. V was pared by 2 bases and J by 4 bases, with 6 bases of the junction left unmatched. CDR3 length equals 17 residues. Germline V gives CDR1 SGHTA, CDR2 FQGTGA.

The table lists this clonotype with a few counts. The rearrangement joins TRBV3-1 to TRBJ2-2; no reliable D call. This CDR3 has 17 residues. The germline CDR1 and CDR2 sequences are LGHDT and YNNKEL (reference sequence). V was clipped by 7 bases and J by 0 bases, with 18 bases between them. The CDR3 sequence is CASIPRGHAANTGELFF. As DNA, the CDR3 is TGTGCCAGCATCCCGCGAGGCCACGCCGCGAACACCGGGGAGCTGTTTTTT. Together with reference TRBV3-1 and TRBJ2-2, the CDR3 gives the full variable domain: DTAVSQTPKYLVTQMGNDKSIKCEQNLGHDTMYWYKQDSKKFLKIMFSYNNKELIINETVPNRFSPKSPDKAHLNLHINSLELGDSAVYFCASIPRGHAANTGELFFGEGSRLTVL.

The chain joins TRBV27 to TRBJ2-6; 8 bases are a match to TRBD1. CDR1 and CDR2 from the germline V gene are MNHEY and SMNVEV (reference sequence). V lost 2 bases to trimming and J lost 8 bases; unmatched junction nucleotides: 2. This CDR3 is built from 14 residues. The CDR3 region has the DNA TGTGCCAGCAGTTTAACAGGGGGGACCAACGTCCTGACTTTC. Translation: CASSLTGGTNVLTF.

This clonotype came up a few times. The J gene is TRBJ1-1, the V gene TRBV18; D gene uncertain. CDR1 and CDR2 from the germline V gene are KGHSH and LQKENI. This CDR3 has 16 amino acids. Trimming left V 2 bases short and J 0 bases short, with 13 bases between. In DNA, the CDR3 is TGTGCCAGCTCACCATTGAATTTAGGGTTGAACACTGAAGCTTTCTTT. This sequence encodes CASSPLNLGLNTEAFF. Complete variable domain (other parts from reference TRBV18 and TRBJ1-1): NAGVMQNPRHLVRRRGQEARLRCSPMKGHSHVYWYRQLPEEGLKFMVYLQKENIIDESGMPKERFSAEFPKEGPSILRIQQVVRGDSAAYFCASSPLNLGLNTEAFFGQGTRLTVV.

A few counts support this clonotype. V usage is TRBV5-1 and J usage is TRBJ2-3, with 8 bases aligning to TRBD1. CDR1 and CDR2 (germline): SGHRS, YFSETQ. V was pared by 1 base and J by 5 bases, with 12 bases of the junction left unmatched. This CDR3 is built from 17 residues. In DNA form, the CDR3 reads TGCGCCAGCAGCTTGTATGGCAGGGGGCAGAACGGAGATACGCAGTATTTT. Translating gives CASSLYGRGQNGDTQYF.

This chain uses TRBV6-5 with TRBJ2-3; D tentatively reads TRBD1 or TRBD2 (5 bases each). The CDR3 is 18 residues long. Germline CDR1 MNHEY, CDR2 SVGAGI. Deletions cut 5 bases from V and 6 bases from J, with 27 bases between. CDR3 coding DNA: TGTGCCAGCAGTCATTCCCGACCGGGGCGGGTCGGGCTGGATACGCAGTATTTT. It yields the protein CASSHSRPGRVGLDTQYF.

The chain joins TRBV5-6 to TRBJ2-7; D is ambiguous. The length of the CDR3 is 11 residues. The V gene's germline CDR1 is SGHDT and CDR2 YYEEEE. Trimming left V 5 bases short and J 2 bases short, with 5 bases between. The CDR3 here is CASRDAYEQYF. The CDR3 DNA is TGTGCCAGCAGAGACGCCTACGAGCAGTACTTC.